These 17 T cell receptor beta chains were all obtained from the same sample, sequenced in a study of CD8+ T cells in alopecia areata. Extraction and reverse transcription of RNA yielded cDNA as the sequencing template. Repertoires were generated with immunoSEQ multiplex PCR, while TCRdb's copy carries only in-frame clones and drops some. The table shows approximately 150,000 clones, with 55% to 65% occurring only once. Sequenced material: CD4+ T cells sorted from blood. Receptors were obtained from a human donor in good health.

V usage is TRBV6-1 and J usage is TRBJ1-2; 7 nucleotides align to TRBD1. The germline V gene has CDR1 MNHNS and CDR2 SASEGT. V shed 2 bases and J 3 bases; nucleotides not matched to a gene: 3. The CDR3 totals 14 residues. CDR3 in DNA: TGTGCCAGCAGTGAATCCCAGGGGGACTATGGCTACACCTTC. Translated: CASSESQGDYGYTF.

The rearrangement links TRBV28 to TRBJ1-5; no clear D. Trimming removed 0 bases from V and 2 bases from J, with 14 bases in between. Germline assignment: CDR1 MDHEN and CDR2 SYDVKM. This CDR3 region has 17 residues. CDR3 nucleotides: TGTGCCAGCAGTTTATGGCATCTGCTGGGAGGCAATCAGCCCCAGCATTTT. Residues: CASSLWHLLGGNQPQHF.

This clone came up a few times. This chain connects TRBV29-1 to TRBJ1-1; the D gene is possibly TRBD1 (5 bases). V was clipped by 5 bases and J by 7 bases, with 11 bases between them. The CDR3 contains 11 residues. Per germline, CDR1 SQVTM and CDR2 ANQGSEA. The chain's CDR3 is CSVRETGEAFF. The DNA of the CDR3 is TGCAGCGTTAGAGAAACAGGTGAAGCTTTCTTT.

This chain links TRBV6-5 with TRBJ1-1, with D maybe TRBD1 (5 bases). CDR1 is MNHEY and CDR2 is SVGAGI in the germline V gene. The germline V and J ends were trimmed by 0 bases and 2 bases, with 10 bases remaining between them. This CDR3 contains 15 residues. CDR3 coding DNA: TGTGCCAGCAGTTACTCGCCGGGGGACAACACTGAAGCTTTCTTT. Encoded protein: CASSYSPGDNTEAFF.

DNA of the CDR3: TGCAGCGTTGAAGCCGGGGCCAACACAGATACGCAGTATTTT. Amino acids: CSVEAGANTDTQYF. V and J are TRBV29-1 and TRBJ2-3, with D perhaps assigned TRBD1 or TRBD2 (5 bases each). Germline V gene sequence: CDR1 SQVTM, CDR2 ANQGSEA. This CDR3 is built from 14 residues. Trimming removed 1 base at V and 2 bases at J, with 10 bases between.

The table lists this clone with a few counts. V is TRBV29-1 and J is TRBJ2-7, with D maybe TRBD2 (5 bases). Looked up from germline, CDR1 is SQVTM and CDR2 is ANQGSEA. CDR3 size: 14 residues. With 1 base removed from V and 2 bases from J, the gap between germline ends came to 12 bases. The CDR3 reads CSVEAPGSPYEQYF. In nucleotides, the CDR3 is TGCAGCGTTGAAGCGCCGGGATCCCCCTACGAGCAGTACTTC.

The chain combines TRBV11-2 with TRBJ2-1; the match to TRBD2 covers 14 bases. The CDR3 consists of 17 residues. V lost 1 base and J lost 1; bases outside the gene matches: 0. Germline CDR1 and CDR2: SGHAT and FQNNGV. CDR3 sequence reads: CASSLGTSGRSYNEQFF. The CDR3, as DNA: TGTGCCAGCAGCTTAGGGACTAGCGGGAGGTCCTACAATGAGCAGTTCTTC.

This sequence joins TRBV29-1 and TRBJ2-1; TRBD2 agrees at 7 bases. V lost 1 base and J lost 7; bases outside the gene matches: 4. The CDR3 runs 13 residues. Germline V CDR1 and CDR2: SQVTM, ANQGSEA. CDR3 residues: CSVEGLAANEQFF. In DNA form, the CDR3 reads TGCAGCGTTGAAGGGCTAGCGGCGAATGAGCAGTTCTTC.

The rearrangement links TRBV7-9 to TRBJ2-2; D is unresolved. Trimming stripped 3 bases from V and 8 bases from J, with 7 bases between. CDR3 size: 12 residues. The germline V gene has CDR1 SEHNR and CDR2 FQNEAQ (reference sequence). CDR3 bases: TGTGCCAGCAGCTTCTATGTGGGGGAGCTGTTTTTT. This encodes CASSFYVGELFF.

The V gene is TRBV6-5, the J gene TRBJ2-5, with D unclear. V shed 10 bases and J shed 4 bases, with 10 bases lying between them. The CDR3 runs to 11 residues. The germline V gene has CDR1 MNHEY and CDR2 SVGAGI. This chain's CDR3 is CAIMKGETQYF. The CDR3 coding sequence is TGTGCCATCATGAAGGGAGAGACCCAGTACTTC.

The chain is built from TRBV6-5 and TRBJ1-1; no reliable D call. Germline V gene data show CDR1 as MNHEY and CDR2 as SVGAGI. The CDR3 spans 13 residues. Deletions cut 2 bases from V and 11 bases from J, with 15 bases between. CDR3 coding DNA: TGTGCCAGCAGTTACCGCCGAAAGCCCTTGGCTTTCTTT. Protein product: CASSYRRKPLAFF.

The V and J genes are TRBV30 and TRBJ1-5; no clear D. Trimming stripped 0 bases from V and 0 bases from J, with 3 bases between. Germline CDR1 reads GTSNPN; CDR2 reads SVGIG (reference sequence). The CDR3 has 13 amino acids. The DNA for the CDR3 is TGTGCCTGGAGTGTAAGTAGCAATCAGCCCCAGCATTTT. Translated: CAWSVSSNQPQHF.

The chain has TRBV5-1 and TRBJ2-6; D remains ambiguous. The germline gives CDR1 SGHRS, CDR2 YFSETQ. CDR3 size: 17 residues. V lost 0 bases and J 0 bases, leaving 10 bases between the germline ends. The CDR3 protein is CASSLVPGASGANVLTF. The CDR3 DNA reads as TGCGCCAGCAGCTTGGTCCCTGGCGCCTCTGGGGCCAACGTCCTGACTTTC. The whole variable domain, remainder taken from reference TRBV5-1 and TRBJ2-6, is KAGVTQTPRYLIKTRGQQVTLSCSPISGHRSVSWYQQTPGQGLQFLFEYFSETQRNKGNFPGRFSGRQFSNSRSEMNVSTLELGDSALYLCASSLVPGASGANVLTFGAGSRLTVL.

The chain combines TRBV6-5 with TRBJ2-1, with D maybe TRBD2 (5 bases). Per the germline V gene, CDR1 is MNHEY and CDR2 is SVGAGI. The CDR3 is made up of 13 amino acids. Trimming shortened V by 4 bases and J by 9 bases, and 13 bases separated the two germline ends. CDR3 sequence reads: CASSSVEGREQFF. The CDR3, as DNA: TGTGCCAGCAGTTCGGTTGAGGGCCGTGAGCAGTTCTTC.

This clone came up a few times. The V gene is TRBV30, the J gene TRBJ1-5, with D possibly being TRBD1 (5 bases). The CDR3 totals 15 residues. The V and J ends lost 2 bases and 2 bases respectively, with 13 bases between them. CDR1 and CDR2 from the germline V gene are GTSNPN and SVGIG (reference sequence). The CDR3 protein is CAWSLGGTGNQPQHF. DNA of the CDR3: TGTGCCTGGAGTCTAGGAGGGACGGGCAATCAGCCCCAGCATTTT. The whole variable domain, remainder taken from reference TRBV30 and TRBJ1-5, is SQTIHQWPATLVQPVGSPLSLECTVEGTSNPNLYWYRQAAGRGLQLLFYSVGIGQISSEVPQNLSASRPQDRQFILSSKKLLLSDSGFYLCAWSLGGTGNQPQHFGDGTRLSIL.

The chain carries TRBV7-9 and TRBJ2-1; a weak D match, TRBD1 (5 bases). The germline CDR1 and CDR2 sequences are SEHNR and FQNEAQ (reference sequence). The CDR3 has 16 amino acids. With 6 bases removed from V and 5 bases from J, the gap between germline ends came to 20 bases. CDR3 nucleotides: TGTGCCAGCAGAGTTGACCGTGTGGGGCAGAACAATGAGCAGTTCTTC. It encodes CASRVDRVGQNNEQFF.

CDR3 nucleotides: TGCGCCAGCAGCTTGGCCGAGGCCCGGAACACTGAAGCTTTCTTT. It is translated as CASSLAEARNTEAFF. The J gene is TRBJ1-1, the V gene TRBV5-1; no firm D call. CDR1 SGHRS and CDR2 YFSETQ come from the germline V gene. Trimming took off 0 bases at V and 1 base at J, with 10 bases between the two ends. This CDR3 region has 15 residues.